Shown below are 16 T cell receptor beta chains from a single sample sequenced in a study of T-cell memory formation after mild COVID-19. TCRdb re-derived calls from the 5' RACE reads in MiXCR, one entry per CDR3 protein. This sample has fewer than 650,000 distinct CDR3 sequences; approximately 15% occur once, and the top ten carry roughly 8.2%. Material: PBMCs or a T cell subset sorted from them (not recorded which). The receptors here all came from an adult woman who had mild COVID-19 (a few samples of this study predate the infection). Cell type and time point are not known.

The genes are TRBV6-6 and TRBJ1-2; no reliable D call. The CDR3 covers 13 residues. The germline V and J ends were trimmed by 8 bases and 8 bases, with 18 bases remaining between them. Germline V gene lookup returns CDR1 MNHNY and CDR2 SVGAGI (reference sequence). Here the CDR3 DNA reads TGTGCCAGCTCCGGGATACGGGATTACGGCTACACCTTC. It translates to CASSGIRDYGYTF.

The chain recombines TRBV9 with TRBJ2-7, with D possibly matching TRBD2 (5 bases). CDR1 and CDR2 from the germline V gene are SGDLS and YYNGEE. V lost 3 bases, J lost 6 bases, and 19 bases lay in between. The CDR3 contains 15 residues. The CDR3 reads CASSASGSAGSEQYF. The CDR3 nucleotides read TGTGCCAGCAGCGCCAGCGGTAGCGCTGGCTCCGAGCAGTACTTC.

This clonotype has just a few counts. The chain links TRBV4-3 to TRBJ2-5; D possibly corresponds to TRBD1 (5 bases). The V gene's germline CDR1 is LGHNA and CDR2 YSLEER. This CDR3 contains 15 residues. The V end lost 0 bases, the J end lost 3 bases, and 11 bases lay between the germline ends. As DNA, the CDR3 is TGCGCCAGCAGCCAAGATAGGACAACCAAAGAGACCCAGTACTTC. It encodes CASSQDRTTKETQYF.

The rearrangement joins TRBV3-1 to TRBJ2-1; D is possibly TRBD2 (5 bases). The CDR3 loop spans 14 amino acids. Germline V gives CDR1 LGHDT, CDR2 YNNKEL (reference sequence). The germline V and J ends were trimmed by 4 bases and 5 bases, with 12 bases remaining between them. As DNA, the CDR3 is TGTGCCAGCAGCCTAGGACTGGTAAACAATGAGCAGTTCTTC. Translating gives CASSLGLVNNEQFF.

This clonotype showed up just a few times. The V gene is TRBV6-5, the J gene TRBJ2-7; D assignment may be TRBD1 or TRBD2 (6 bases each). Germline assignment: CDR1 MNHEY and CDR2 SVGAGI. The CDR3 has 16 amino acids. V lost 0 bases and J 3 bases, leaving 15 bases between the germline ends. Written as DNA, the CDR3 is TGTGCCAGCAGTTACTCGGGGGGCGGGACCCTCTACGAGCAGTACTTC. It translates to CASSYSGGGTLYEQYF.

The sample holds a few counts of this clonotype. This sequence joins TRBV12-3 or TRBV12-4 and TRBJ2-5, with TRBD2 matching over 9 bases. With V trimmed by 7 bases and J by 4 bases, 10 bases remained unmatched. CDR3 size: 15 residues. CDR3 coding DNA: TGTGCCAGCACCCGAAGGGCGGGAGGGGCAGAGACCCAGTACTTC. Protein product: CASTRRAGGAETQYF.

This chain uses TRBV20-1 with TRBJ2-3, with D possibly matching TRBD2 (6 bases). V was shortened by 1 base and J by 4 bases, with 12 bases between the two germline ends. Germline V lookup: CDR1 DFQATT, CDR2 SNEGSKA (reference sequence). The CDR3 runs 14 residues. CDR3 DNA sequence: TGCAGTGCTAGAGCACTAGCTTTTTCAGATACGCAGTATTTT. Protein product: CSARALAFSDTQYF.

The V gene is TRBV29-1, the J gene TRBJ1-1; TRBD1 matches 7 bases. Per the germline V gene, CDR1 is SQVTM and CDR2 is ANQGSEA. This CDR3 is 15 amino acids long. Unmatched junction bases numbered 9, after V lost 5 bases and J lost 0 bases. The CDR3 region is CSVKDRSGVNTEAFF. The CDR3 DNA sequence: TGCAGCGTTAAGGACAGGTCGGGCGTGAACACTGAAGCTTTCTTT.

The gene calls are TRBV19 and TRBJ1-1, with TRBD1 identical over 7 bases. CDR1 is LNHDA, CDR2 SQIVND, per germline (reference sequence). CDR3 length: 12 residues. The V gene end was trimmed by 4 bases and the J gene end by 4 bases; junction bases not matched to a gene: 0. CDR3 residues: CASSNRGTEAFF. The CDR3 nucleotides are TGTGCCAGTAGTAACAGGGGCACTGAAGCTTTCTTT.

This clonotype was observed a few times. The rearrangement uses TRBV18 and TRBJ2-7; D gene ambiguous. This CDR3 is 12 amino acids long. Trimming removed 3 bases from V and 6 bases from J, with 9 bases in between. CDR1 and CDR2 (germline): KGHSH, LQKENI. The CDR3, as DNA: TGTGCCAGCTCACCGTACTCAACCGAGCAGTACTTC. Translated, it gives CASSPYSTEQYF.

A few counts support this clonotype. J is TRBJ2-1 and V is TRBV6-6; 8 nucleotides match TRBD2. Looked up from germline, CDR1 is MNHNY and CDR2 is SVGAGI (reference sequence). With V trimmed by 0 bases and J by 10 bases, 5 bases remained unmatched. This CDR3 is built from 14 residues. In DNA, the CDR3 is TGTGCCAGCAGTTACTCCGAGACTAGCGTGGAGCAGTTCTTC. Amino acid sequence: CASSYSETSVEQFF.

This clonotype came up a few times. Relative to the germline gene, one junction end is altered; a read error may explain this. J is TRBJ2-3 and V is TRBV7-7; no clear D gene. This CDR3 has 16 residues. Germline V lookup: CDR1 SSHAT, CDR2 FNYEAQ (reference sequence). The CDR3 DNA is TGTGCTAGCAGCTCTGGCCCACTGACCTCCACAGATACGCAGTATTTT. This codes for CASSSGPLTSTDTQYF.

This clonotype was detected only a few times. The chain is built from TRBV25-1 and TRBJ2-7; a weak D match, TRBD1 (6 bases). Germline values: CDR1 MGHDK, CDR2 SYGVNS. The CDR3 sequence is 14 residues long. The germline V and J ends were trimmed by 6 bases and 4 bases, with 16 bases remaining between them. The CDR3: CASSPEDSRYEQYF. DNA of the CDR3: TGTGCCAGCAGCCCGGAGGACAGTAGATACGAGCAGTACTTC.

This clonotype has just a few counts. The chain combines TRBV12-3 or TRBV12-4 with TRBJ2-1; D is perhaps TRBD2 (5 bases). V lost 8 bases and J lost 4, with 12 bases in between. This CDR3 contains 13 residues. The DNA for the CDR3 is TGTGCCAGCGGGTGGGAGAGTTACAATGAGCAGTTCTTC. As protein: CASGWESYNEQFF.

This clonotype has a handful of counts. V is TRBV20-1 and J is TRBJ2-5; D is unresolved. Per the germline V gene, CDR1 is DFQATT and CDR2 is SNEGSKA (reference sequence). The ends were cut back, 4 bases at V and 5 bases at J, with 5 bases in the middle. The CDR3 sequence is 10 residues long. CDR3 nucleotide sequence: TGCAGTGCTACTGGGGAGACCCAGTACTTC. Protein: CSATGETQYF.

This clonotype was seen only a few times. The V and J genes are TRBV14 and TRBJ2-6, with TRBD1 matching over 9 bases. This CDR3 region has 19 residues. Per germline, CDR1 SGHDN and CDR2 FVKESK. Unmatched junction bases numbered 8, after V lost 0 bases and J lost 2 bases. DNA for the CDR3: TGTGCCAGCAGCCAAGAAGGGACAGGGCCACTAACTGGGGCCAACGTCCTGACTTTC. Protein product: CASSQEGTGPLTGANVLTF.